The clone carrying this T cell receptor (beta chain) was seen many times. Its antigen remains unidentified. With a much larger clone just one base away, this may be a read error. Here the CDR3 omits its conserved ending phenylalanine or tryptophan, so a read error is the likely source. Germline CDR1 is SEHNR and CDR2 is FQNEAQ (reference sequence). The CDR3 runs to 14 residues. V was pared by 6 bases and J by 4 bases, with 6 bases of the junction left unmatched. The data belong to a study of breast tumors, draining lymph nodes, adjacent tissues. General study points: Compared with lymph nodes, tumors were less diverse; compared with nontumor tissue, more. Compared with basal-like, luminal-like tumors shared significantly more repertoire with nontumor tissue.

TCRdb reprocessed the multiplex PCR reads with MiXCR, giving one entry per CDR3 protein. Of fewer than 300,000 distinct CDR3 sequences in the sample, approximately 30% were seen once. Axillary draining lymph nodes of breast cancer patients supplied the node samples. The receptor's source is a female donor with breast cancer. Some clones in this sample may be carry-over from other donors' samples. The chain links TRBV7-9 to TRBJ2-5, with 9 bases identical to TRBD2. The sequenced sample consisted of axillary lymph node tissue. CDR3 region: CASRRSGRGETQYL. CDR3 bases: TGTGCCAGCAGGCGTAGCGGGAGAGGAGAGACCCAGTACCTC.